Following are 8 T cell receptor beta chains from one sample sequenced in a study of T cell responses to AZD1222 COVID-19 vaccine. Produced via immunoSEQ multiplex PCR; TCRdb's table is partial and in-frame only. The sample gives 100,000 to 150,000 clones, 91% of which show up once; approximately 2.1% is in the top ten. The input for sequencing was peripheral blood, taken 28 days after the second AZD1222 dose. These receptors all come from an adult who received the AZD1222 COVID-19 vaccine.

This chain joins TRBV2 and TRBJ1-5; D is unresolved. The CDR3 is made up of 15 amino acids. In germline, CDR1 is SNHLY, CDR2 FYNNEI. The V end was cut by 2 bases, the J end by 3 bases, with 11 bases between. The DNA of the CDR3 is TGTGCCAGCAGTGAAAGTAGGGTGAACAATCAGCCCCAGCATTTT. This gives the protein CASSESRVNNQPQHF.

The rearrangement uses TRBV2 and TRBJ1-1; D unclear. Germline values: CDR1 SNHLY, CDR2 FYNNEI. The CDR3 has 11 residues. Deletions cut 8 bases from V and 6 bases from J, with 10 bases between. Here the CDR3 DNA reads TGTGCCAGCGGGGTCGGCGCTGAAGCTTTCTTT. Translation: CASGVGAEAFF.

The chain joins TRBV5-8 to TRBJ1-1, with D hard to call. The V end lost 3 bases, the J end lost 0 bases, and 12 bases lay between the germline ends. The CDR3 is 15 amino acids. Looked up from germline, CDR1 is SGHTS and CDR2 is YDEGEE. The CDR3 is CASSSITTMNTEAFF. As DNA, the CDR3 is TGTGCCAGCAGCTCCATTACAACGATGAACACTGAAGCTTTCTTT.

With regard to this clone: Additional DNA sequences in this sample encode the identical CDR3. The chain combines TRBV7-3 with TRBJ1-3; D is undetermined. The V and J ends lost 5 bases and 4 bases respectively, with 9 bases between them. Germline V CDR1 and CDR2: SGHTA, FQGTGA. CDR3 size: 13 residues. In nucleotides, the CDR3 is TGTGCCAGCAGCCCCGGTGGCGGAAACACCATATATTTT. Translating gives CASSPGGGNTIYF.

This clone was observed a handful of times. The chain recombines TRBV18 with TRBJ2-7; D possibly corresponds to TRBD2 (7 bases). The CDR3 is 15 amino acids. In germline, CDR1 is KGHSH, CDR2 LQKENI. With 0 bases removed from V and 0 bases from J, the gap between germline ends came to 9 bases. The CDR3 nucleotides read TGTGCCAGCTCACCACCAGGGGGGGCCTCCTACGAGCAGTACTTC. Its translation is CASSPPGGASYEQYF.

This clone is a singleton in its sample. The chain recombines TRBV18 with TRBJ1-2; no firm D call. V gave up 3 bases and J gave up 3 bases, with 8 bases separating them. Germline V CDR1 and CDR2: KGHSH, LQKENI. The CDR3 is 13 residues long. The CDR3 DNA follows: TGTGCCAGCTCACCCCCCGGAGACTATGGCTACACCTTC. Its protein product is CASSPPGDYGYTF.

The V gene is TRBV19, the J gene TRBJ2-2, with 8 positions matching TRBD2. After removal of 4 bases from V and 3 bases from J, the junction contained 10 bases not matched to a gene. Germline assignment: CDR1 LNHDA and CDR2 SQIVND (reference sequence). The CDR3 consists of 17 residues. CDR3 sequence: CASSTPGLAGYTGELFF. The CDR3 DNA follows: TGTGCCAGTAGTACTCCCGGGCTAGCGGGTTACACCGGGGAGCTGTTTTTT.

The chain links TRBV2 to TRBJ2-3, with D perhaps matching TRBD2 (5 bases). Germline CDR1 and CDR2: SNHLY and FYNNEI. The CDR3 has 15 amino acids. With 5 bases removed from V and 2 bases from J, the gap between germline ends came to 14 bases. CDR3 protein: CASSFEGFNTDTQYF. The CDR3 region has the DNA TGTGCCAGCAGTTTCGAGGGATTTAACACAGATACGCAGTATTTT.